Reported below is one TCR beta chain. The data were taken from a study of T-cell memory formation after mild COVID-19. Each CDR3 protein is one row after TCRdb ran MiXCR on the 5' RACE reads. The sample shows 140,000 to 150,000 distinct CDR3 sequences, 20% to 25% of them seen only once. V was clipped by 6 bases and J by 3 bases, with 9 bases between them. Germline CDR1 MNHEY, CDR2 SMNVEV (reference sequence). The CDR3 extends over 13 amino acids. The sequenced material came from PBMCs or a T cell subset sorted from them (not recorded which). V is TRBV27 and J is TRBJ2-1; D is unresolved. This receptor was obtained from an adult woman who had mild COVID-19 (a few samples of this study predate the infection). Cell type and time point are not known. CDR3 sequence reads: CASSSAGYNEQFF. As DNA, the CDR3 is TGTGCCAGCAGCAGCGCAGGCTACAATGAGCAGTTCTTC.